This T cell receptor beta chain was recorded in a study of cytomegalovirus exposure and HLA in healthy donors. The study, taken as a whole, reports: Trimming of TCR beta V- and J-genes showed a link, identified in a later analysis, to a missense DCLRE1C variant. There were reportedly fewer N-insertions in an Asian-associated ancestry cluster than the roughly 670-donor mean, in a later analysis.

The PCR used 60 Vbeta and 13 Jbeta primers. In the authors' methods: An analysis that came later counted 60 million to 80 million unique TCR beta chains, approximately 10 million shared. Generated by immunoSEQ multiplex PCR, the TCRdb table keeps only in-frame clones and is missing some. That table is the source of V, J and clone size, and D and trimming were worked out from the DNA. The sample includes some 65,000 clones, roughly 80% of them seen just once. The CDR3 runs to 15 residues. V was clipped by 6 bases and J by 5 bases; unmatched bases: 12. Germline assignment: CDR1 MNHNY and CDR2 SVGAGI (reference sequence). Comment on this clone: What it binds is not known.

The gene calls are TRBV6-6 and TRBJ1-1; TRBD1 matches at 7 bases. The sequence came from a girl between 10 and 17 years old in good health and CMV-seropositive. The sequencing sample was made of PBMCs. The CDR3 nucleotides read TGTGCCAGCAGCCTAAACCCGGGACAGAGAACTGAAGCTTTCTTT. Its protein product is CASSLNPGQRTEAFF.